This is a list of T cell receptor beta chains from one sample in a study of cytomegalovirus exposure and HLA in healthy donors. Data came from immunoSEQ multiplex PCR; TCRdb stores just in-frame clones and leaves some out. The table has over 75,000 clones, approximately 72% seen once. Sequenced sample: PBMCs. The receptors stem from a middle-aged man in good health and CMV-seropositive. Each CDR3 is given with its conserved first and last residue. D genes are given only for firm matches. Only some rows state a clone size, as once, few, many or a class for expanded clones.

>TRBJ2-2|.|.|TRBV2
TGTGCCAGCAGTATACTCGACAGTCCCACCGGGGAGCTGTTTTTT
CASSILDSPTGELFF
>TRBJ2-2|.|few|TRBV5-4
TGTGCCAGCAGCTTGGGTGAGCGGAGATCCACCGGGGAGCTGTTTTTT
CASSLGERRSTGELFF
>TRBJ2-6|.|once|TRBV14
TGTGCCAGCAGCCACTCCTTTGGGGGCCCTGGGGCCAACGTCCTGACTTTC
CASSHSFGGPGANVLTF
>TRBJ1-3|.|.|TRBV25-1
TGTGCCAGCAGTGATAGCAGGGGCAGTGGAAACACCATATATTTT
CASSDSRGSGNTIYF
>TRBJ1-2|.|.|TRBV2
TGTGCCAGTTGGACAGTTCGGGACGATAACAGCTACACCTTC
CASWTVRDDNSYTF
>TRBJ2-3|TRBD2|.|TRBV4-1
TGCGCCAGCAGCCAGCGGACTAGCGGGAGGACAGATACGCAGTATTTT
CASSQRTSGRTDTQYF
>TRBJ1-2|.|.|TRBV13
TGTGCCAGCAGCGCACAGGGAAGCGGCTACACCTTC
CASSAQGSGYTF
>TRBJ2-1|TRBD2|once|TRBV28
TGTGCCAGCAGTTTGCCCGGCGGGACTAGTTGGAATGAGCAGTTCTTC
CASSLPGGTSWNEQFF
>TRBJ2-3|TRBD2|.|TRBV18
TGTGCCAGCTCACCATCGACTAGCGGTTATGGAGGGGATACGCAGTATTTT
CASSPSTSGYGGDTQYF
>TRBJ2-3|.|.|TRBV28
TGTGCCAGCAAGTCAGGGGCTCTACCAGATACGCAGTATTTT
CASKSGALPDTQYF
>TRBJ1-5|.|.|TRBV5-8
TGTGCCAGCAGCTTGGAACAGGGTTCGCGCAATCAGCCCCAGCATTTT
CASSLEQGSRNQPQHF
>TRBJ1-6|.|.|TRBV6-6
TGTGCCAGCAATACCGGGGAGTATTCACCCCTCCACTTT
CASNTGEYSPLHF
>TRBJ1-5|.|.|TRBV6-1
TGTGCCAGCAGTGCCAACAGAGAATATCAGCCCCAGCATTTT
CASSANREYQPQHF
>TRBJ2-1|TRBD2|.|TRBV5-1
TGCGCCAGCAGCTTGGTCACTAGCGGGGGGCCCTACAATGAGCAGTTCTTC
CASSLVTSGGPYNEQFF
>TRBJ2-2|TRBD2|.|TRBV7-6
TGTGCCAGCAGCTTAGGACTAGCGGGAGGGATTGACACCGGGGAGCTGTTTTTT
CASSLGLAGGIDTGELFF
>TRBJ2-6|TRBD2|.|TRBV5-6
TGTGCCAGCAGCTCGGGGGGGGCTGGGGCCAACGTCCTGACTTTC
CASSSGGAGANVLTF
>TRBJ2-7|TRBD2|.|TRBV29-1
TGCAGCGTTGAAAGGGAAAGCGGGAGGGCCCTTTACGAGCAGTACTTC
CSVERESGRALYEQYF
>TRBJ1-1|.|.|TRBV5-5
TGTGCCAGCAGCTTAGACGGGACACCAAACACTGAAGCTTTCTTT
CASSLDGTPNTEAFF
>TRBJ2-3|TRBD2|few|TRBV4-1
TGCGCCAGCAGCAGTAGCGGGGACCCCACAGATACGCAGTATTTT
CASSSSGDPTDTQYF
>TRBJ2-7|TRBD1|few|TRBV19
TGTGCCAGTAGGTCCCCGGGACAGGGGAGCGAGCAGTACTTC
CASRSPGQGSEQYF
>TRBJ2-2|.|.|TRBV2
TGTGCCAGCAGTGGGACAGGGAGGGCCGGGGAGCTGTTTTTT
CASSGTGRAGELFF
>TRBJ2-7|TRBD1|.|TRBV5-4
TGTGCCAGCAGCTTGGGAGGGACTTGGACAGGGGACGAGCAGTACTTC
CASSLGGTWTGDEQYF
>TRBJ1-6|.|.|TRBV5-8
TGTGCCAGCAGCTTGGTAGCCACCTGGGTACCCCTCCACTTT
CASSLVATWVPLHF
>TRBJ2-1|.|once|TRBV27
TGTGCCAGCGGGGCGCGGGACTCCCCCTGGAATGAGCAGTTCTTC
CASGARDSPWNEQFF
>TRBJ1-5|.|.|TRBV4-1
TGCGCCAGCAGCCGTCAGGGTCAGTCTTATGAGCCCCAGCATTTT
CASSRQGQSYEPQHF
>TRBJ2-1|TRBD2|.|TRBV6-6
TGTGCCAGCAGTTTCGGGGGGGCCCCCAATGAGCAGTTCTTC
CASSFGGAPNEQFF
>TRBJ1-2|.|.|TRBV9
TGTGCCAGCAGCGTAGGGAGGTCCGGCGATGGCTACACCTTC
CASSVGRSGDGYTF
>TRBJ2-1|.|.|TRBV27
TGTGCCAGCCTGCTCCCGGGAGTTGCCTACAATGAGCAGTTCTTC
CASLLPGVAYNEQFF
>TRBJ2-7|.|.|TRBV4-1
TGCGCCAGCAGCCAAGATCAAGCTAGCGCGGGCCACGAGCAGTACTTC
CASSQDQASAGHEQYF
>TRBJ2-3|TRBD2|.|TRBV30
TGTGCCTGGAGTCCTCAACGGCGACTAGCGGTTATCACAGATACGCAGTATTTT
CAWSPQRRLAVITDTQYF
>TRBJ2-7|.|.|TRBV6-5
TGTGCCAGCAGTTCCCCCTCGCGGGGATCCCTCTACGAGCAGTACTTC
CASSSPSRGSLYEQYF
>TRBJ2-1|TRBD2|.|TRBV19
TGTGCCAGTCGCCTGGCTAGCGGCTACAATGAGCAGTTCTTC
CASRLASGYNEQFF
>TRBJ1-1|.|.|TRBV6-6
TGTGCCAGCACTCACAAATTGAACACTGAAGCTTTCTTT
CASTHKLNTEAFF
>TRBJ2-2|.|.|TRBV10-1
TGCGCCAGCAGCGCTAGGCCCACCGGGGAGCTGTTTTTT
CASSARPTGELFF